The 30 T cell receptor beta chains presented below share a single source sample, sequenced in a study of OX40 agonist ivuxolimab in advanced cancers. Method: immunoSEQ multiplex PCR; TCRdb's copy keeps in-frame clones and lacks some. Among under 20,000 clones listed, around 74% were seen once. Sequencing was performed on CD4+ or CD8+ T cells sorted from blood, taken in a trial of the OX40 agonist ivuxolimab. Receptors were obtained from an adult with an advanced solid tumor such as melanoma, head and neck, liver or kidney cancer.

The chain recombines TRBV4-2 with TRBJ1-1; TRBD1 matches at 8 bases. This CDR3 is built from 16 residues. CDR1 LGHNA and CDR2 YNFKEQ come from the germline V gene. V shed 3 bases, J shed 1 base, and the junction held 7 bases outside the gene matches. In nucleotides, the CDR3 is TGTGCCAGCAGCCATGGACAGGGAGTAGGGAACACTGAAGCTTTCTTT. Protein sequence: CASSHGQGVGNTEAFF.

In this sample, this clone is medium-sized. The rearrangement uses TRBV15 and TRBJ1-1, with a tentative D call TRBD1 (5 bases). This CDR3 region has 14 residues. Trimming stripped 3 bases from V and 5 bases from J, with 13 bases between. Germline V gene sequence: CDR1 LNHNV, CDR2 YYDKDF (reference sequence). CDR3 residues: CATSSGGLRTEAFF. The CDR3 DNA is TGTGCCACCAGCAGTGGGGGACTGCGGACTGAAGCTTTCTTT.

The V call is TRBV28, the J call TRBJ1-2, with TRBD1 matching 9 bases. This CDR3 is 11 amino acids long. The V gene's germline CDR1 is MDHEN and CDR2 SYDVKM. V lost 10 bases and J lost 10; bases outside the gene matches: 7. CDR3 sequence reads: CATRTGAVYTF. CDR3 DNA: TGTGCCACCAGGACAGGGGCCGTCTACACCTTC.

This clone was observed a few times. V and J are TRBV10-2 and TRBJ2-5, with 16 bases identical to TRBD2. V shed 3 bases, J shed 4 bases, and the junction held 2 bases outside the gene matches. The CDR3 contains 16 residues. CDR1 and CDR2 (germline): WSHSY, SAAADI. The CDR3 nucleotides read TGCGCCAGCAGTGAAGGGACTAGCGGGGGGGCAGAGACCCAGTACTTC. Translated, it gives CASSEGTSGGAETQYF.

V is TRBV28 and J is TRBJ1-6; 7 bases match TRBD1. The CDR3 contains 13 residues. Germline V gene data show CDR1 as MDHEN and CDR2 as SYDVKM. Germline trimming cut 4 bases from V and 10 bases from J; bases unmatched to any gene: 4. In nucleotides, the CDR3 is TGTGCCAGCAGTTACAGGGGTGAATCACCCCTCCACTTT. Its protein product is CASSYRGESPLHF.

This chain uses TRBV28 with TRBJ2-7; 7 bases agree with TRBD1. Per germline, CDR1 MDHEN and CDR2 SYDVKM. CDR3 length: 16 amino acids. After removal of 1 base from V and 3 bases from J, the junction contained 9 bases not matched to a gene. The DNA for the CDR3 is TGTGCCAGCAGTTTATACCGAGGACAGGAATTCTACGAGCAGTACTTC. Residues: CASSLYRGQEFYEQYF.

The V gene is TRBV2, the J gene TRBJ1-3; unclear D gene. Germline V lookup: CDR1 SNHLY, CDR2 FYNNEI. The ends were cut back, 6 bases at V and 0 bases at J, with 9 bases in the middle. This CDR3 is 14 amino acids long. CDR3 loop: CASSFSGSGNTIYF. In DNA, the CDR3 is TGTGCCAGCAGCTTTTCGGGCTCTGGAAACACCATATATTTT.

V usage is TRBV2 and J usage is TRBJ2-5; possibly TRBD1 or TRBD2 for D (6 bases each). The germline CDR1 and CDR2 sequences are SNHLY and FYNNEI. The CDR3 is 15 amino acids. Trimming took 4 bases from V and 3 from J, leaving 15 bases between them. CDR3 bases: TGTGCCAGCAGTGTAGTCTGGGGGGCGGAAGAGACCCAGTACTTC. Translation gives CASSVVWGAEETQYF.

The chain uses TRBV6-5 and TRBJ2-5, with 10 positions matching TRBD1. The ends lost 6 bases at V and 4 bases at J; junction bases unmatched: 8. Germline V CDR1 and CDR2: MNHEY, SVGAGI. The CDR3 sequence is 15 residues long. The chain's CDR3 is CASSPRDRGLETQYF. The CDR3 DNA reads as TGTGCCAGCAGCCCCCGGGACAGGGGTTTAGAGACCCAGTACTTC.

The rearrangement joins TRBV29-1 to TRBJ1-2; D is uncertain. Trimming removed 4 bases from V and 3 bases from J, with 15 bases in between. The CDR3 totals 14 residues. Germline lookup yields CDR1 SQVTM and CDR2 ANQGSEA. Here the CDR3 reads CSVAAERDYYGYTF. The CDR3 region has the DNA TGCAGCGTTGCTGCAGAGAGAGATTACTATGGCTACACCTTC.

This chain uses TRBV2 with TRBJ2-3; TRBD2 matches 10 bases. In germline, CDR1 is SNHLY, CDR2 FYNNEI. V was clipped by 7 bases and J by 3 bases; unmatched bases: 7. The CDR3 is 15 amino acids. CDR3 loop: CASMRSGGATDTQYF. CDR3 DNA sequence: TGTGCCAGCATGAGGAGCGGGGGGGCAACAGATACGCAGTATTTT.

The rearrangement links TRBV18 to TRBJ2-1; 10 nucleotides agree with TRBD1. CDR3 length: 15 residues. With 3 bases clipped from V and 4 bases from J, the junction kept 3 bases outside the gene matches. Germline V gene lookup returns CDR1 KGHSH and CDR2 LQKENI. The CDR3: CASSPTGGNYNEQFF. CDR3 bases: TGTGCCAGCTCACCGACAGGGGGCAATTACAATGAGCAGTTCTTC.

The chain employs TRBV7-9 and TRBJ1-5; D call uncertain. The V gene lost 4 bases and the J gene lost 1 base, with 14 bases spanning the gap. The CDR3 is made up of 16 amino acids. CDR1 is SEHNR and CDR2 is FQNEAQ in the germline V gene (reference sequence). CDR3 coding DNA: TGTGCCAGCAGCTCCGGACCCGAGGAGAGCAATCAGCCCCAGCATTTT. Residues: CASSSGPEESNQPQHF.

The J gene is TRBJ2-5, the V gene TRBV27, with 12 nucleotides matching TRBD2. Germline V CDR1 and CDR2: MNHEY, SMNVEV (reference sequence). V shed 0 bases, J shed 3 bases, and the junction held 2 bases outside the gene matches. CDR3 length: 16 amino acids. CDR3 DNA: TGTGCCAGCAGTTTATCACCTAGCGGGGGGGAAGAGACCCAGTACTTC. Its translation: CASSLSPSGGEETQYF.

The rearrangement links TRBV25-1 to TRBJ1-1; weak D call: TRBD1 (6 bases). This CDR3 spans 13 amino acids. From germline, CDR1 is MGHDK and CDR2 SYGVNS. V was cut by 4 bases and J by 3 bases, with 9 bases left in between. This chain's CDR3 is CASSVGGDTEAFF. DNA of the CDR3: TGTGCCAGCAGTGTAGGGGGGGACACTGAAGCTTTCTTT.

This clone was detected once. The V and J genes are TRBV9 and TRBJ2-7; 7 bases map to TRBD2. Germline CDR1 is SGDLS and CDR2 is YYNGEE. The V and J ends lost 0 bases and 2 bases, in that order; junction bases with no gene match: 5. The CDR3 totals 15 residues. CDR3 residues: CASSVAWGGPYEQYF. As DNA, the CDR3 is TGTGCCAGCAGCGTAGCTTGGGGGGGTCCCTACGAGCAGTACTTC.

Turning to this clone: The junction departs from germline at one end; a sequencing error may be responsible. The V call is TRBV7-7, the J call TRBJ2-3, with D possibly being TRBD2 (6 bases). The CDR3 is made up of 15 amino acids. Germline V gene sequence: CDR1 SSHAT, CDR2 FNYEAQ (reference sequence). The CDR3, as DNA: TGTGCTAGCAGCTTAGGACTATCCCCCACAGATACGCAGTATTTT. Protein product: CASSLGLSPTDTQYF.

V gene TRBV9 combines with J gene TRBJ1-5; no definite D call. Germline assignment: CDR1 SGDLS and CDR2 YYNGEE. Between the trimmed V and J ends, which lost 4 bases and 0 bases, there was a span of 8 bases. The CDR3 is made up of 14 amino acids. The CDR3 reads CASSFGPSNQPQHF. CDR3 in DNA: TGTGCCAGCAGCTTCGGACCTAGCAATCAGCCCCAGCATTTT.

The J gene is TRBJ1-5, the V gene TRBV6-1, with a weak D call TRBD1 (5 bases). The CDR3 loop spans 15 amino acids. With 2 bases removed from V and 4 bases from J, the gap between germline ends came to 12 bases. Germline V gene sequence: CDR1 MNHNS, CDR2 SASEGT. CDR3 sequence (DNA): TGTGCCAGCAGTGAATGGGGAAGGGGTAATCAGCCCCAGCATTTT. Translating gives CASSEWGRGNQPQHF.

The chain joins TRBV28 to TRBJ2-5; 9 bases fit TRBD1. The DNA end favors TRBJ2-7, so the J call may be wrong. The CDR3 spans 15 residues. Looked up from germline, CDR1 is MDHEN and CDR2 is SYDVKM. CDR3 coding DNA: TGTGCCAGCAGTCCAGGGACAGGGAACTCCTACGAGCAGTACTTC. Encoded protein: CASSPGTGNSYEQYF.

V and J are TRBV28 and TRBJ2-7, with D possibly TRBD2 on 5 matching bases. The length of the CDR3 is 16 residues. V was cut by 5 bases and J by 4 bases, with 21 bases left in between. CDR1 and CDR2 from the germline V gene are MDHEN and SYDVKM. The CDR3 protein is CASSPSDSSVLYEQYF. The CDR3 DNA follows: TGTGCCAGCAGTCCCTCGGACTCCTCAGTCCTTTACGAGCAGTACTTC. Using reference TRBV28 and TRBJ2-7 for the parts outside the CDR3, the full variable domain is DVKVTQSSRYLVKRTGEKVFLECVQDMDHENMFWYRQDPGLGLRLIYFSYDVKMKEKGDIPEGYSVSREKKERFSLILESASTNQTSMYLCASSPSDSSVLYEQYFGPGTRLTVT.

V and J are TRBV5-5 and TRBJ2-7; perhaps TRBD1 as D (6 bases). V was cut by 2 bases and J by 4 bases, with 10 bases left in between. Germline assignment: CDR1 SGHKS and CDR2 YYEKEE (reference sequence). The CDR3 is 13 residues long. CDR3: CASSFGQIYEQYF. The DNA of the CDR3 is TGTGCCAGCAGCTTCGGACAGATTTACGAGCAGTACTTC.

This clone occurred a few times. The chain carries TRBV7-9 and TRBJ2-2; D is uncertain. CDR3 length equals 15 residues. Trimming left V 1 base short and J 1 base short, with 7 bases between. Germline assignment: CDR1 SEHNR and CDR2 FQNEAQ (reference sequence). The CDR3 protein is CASSLVAGNTGELFF. CDR3 nucleotides: TGTGCCAGCAGCTTAGTGGCAGGGAACACCGGGGAGCTGTTTTTT.

The chain recombines TRBV7-2 with TRBJ2-7; D gene ambiguous. Trimming cost V 5 bases and J 1 base, with 9 bases left between them. The CDR3 sequence is 13 residues long. Germline V gene lookup returns CDR1 SGHTA and CDR2 FQGNSA. The CDR3 loop is CASSPYSSYEQYF. The CDR3 nucleotides read TGTGCCAGCAGCCCTTACAGTTCCTACGAGCAGTACTTC.

This chain connects TRBV27 to TRBJ2-1, with D possibly matching TRBD2 (5 bases). The germline V and J ends were trimmed by 3 bases and 1 base, with 16 bases remaining between them. This CDR3 region has 17 residues. The germline gives CDR1 MNHEY, CDR2 SMNVEV (reference sequence). The CDR3 here is CASSFASHLASYNEQFF. The DNA for the CDR3 is TGTGCCAGCAGTTTTGCCTCGCACCTAGCTTCCTACAATGAGCAGTTCTTC.

The count of this clone is one. J is TRBJ2-3 and V is TRBV28, with TRBD2 matching over 7 bases. The CDR3 is 13 residues long. V shed 2 bases, J shed 4 bases, and the junction held 0 bases outside the gene matches. Germline loops: CDR1 MDHEN, CDR2 SYDVKM. CDR3 sequence (DNA): TGTGCCAGCAGTTTAGGACTAGCAGATACGCAGTATTTT. As protein: CASSLGLADTQYF.

The rearrangement links TRBV14 to TRBJ2-7; 7 nucleotides agree with TRBD1. J was trimmed by 4 bases and V by 1 base; bases with no gene match: 7. The CDR3 consists of 15 residues. Per germline, CDR1 SGHDN and CDR2 FVKESK. For the CDR3, the DNA is TGTGCCAGCAGCCAAGGTACAGGGGCTAGGTACGAGCAGTACTTC. Encoded protein: CASSQGTGARYEQYF.

The chain recombines TRBV28 with TRBJ2-3; D is perhaps TRBD2 (6 bases). CDR1 is MDHEN, CDR2 SYDVKM, per germline. V dropped 2 bases and J dropped 1 base, with 13 bases sitting between them. The CDR3 is 16 amino acids. As DNA, the CDR3 is TGTGCCAGCAGTTTAGGAGGGTGGAGGGGCACAGATACGCAGTATTTT. The encoded protein is CASSLGGWRGTDTQYF.

V and J are TRBV5-5 and TRBJ1-2; 11 bases match TRBD1. The CDR3 contains 15 residues. J was trimmed by 4 bases and V by 1 base; bases with no gene match: 3. CDR1 and CDR2 (germline): SGHKS, YYEKEE (reference sequence). In DNA, the CDR3 is TGTGCCAGCAGCTTGAGGGGACAGGGGGGCTATGGCTACACCTTC. It specifies CASSLRGQGGYGYTF.

The chain couples TRBV6-5 to TRBJ2-1, with unresolved D. The length of the CDR3 is 13 residues. V lost 5 bases to trimming and J lost 3 bases, with 8 bases between them. Germline loops: CDR1 MNHEY, CDR2 SVGAGI. CDR3: CASSQTVYNEQFF. The CDR3 nucleotides are TGTGCCAGCAGTCAGACGGTCTACAATGAGCAGTTCTTC.